The rows below give T cell receptor beta chains drawn from one sample of a study of regulatory T cells in long-lasting Graves disease. MiXCR, applied by TCRdb to the multiplex PCR reads, yields one record per CDR3 protein. The table has about 430,000 distinct CDR3 sequences, roughly a fifth seen once. The starting material was peripheral blood mononuclear cells (PBMCs), obtained when the disease was refractory, from a patient treated with antithyroid drugs. The receptors shown here come from a female donor with Graves disease. Both conserved end residues are part of each CDR3. Part of the rows lack a size; the others show once, few, many or a class for expanded clones.

clone size,J gene,V gene,CDR3 protein
many,TRBJ2-5,TRBV6-1,CASIHGYRGKETQYF
-,TRBJ2-1,TRBV13,CASSHRSGTYNEQFF
-,TRBJ2-5,TRBV12-3/TRBV12-4,CASSFTAGVWETQYF
many,TRBJ1-1,TRBV19,CASSATEKAFF
many,TRBJ1-1,TRBV7-9,CASRTGPEAFF
many,TRBJ2-4,TRBV2,CASSERRGAHSIQYF
-,TRBJ1-3,TRBV9,CASSVGPRSSGNTIYF
many,TRBJ2-7,TRBV6-2/TRBV6-3,CATSGQVSFEQYF
-,TRBJ1-1,TRBV9,CASSPRGGLNTEAFF
many,TRBJ2-5,TRBV9,CASSPWTDPRETQYF
-,TRBJ1-6,TRBV9,CASSVGDSSSYNSPLHF
many,TRBJ2-5,TRBV28,CASSQIGFRQETQYF
-,TRBJ1-1,TRBV4-2,CASSQGAGENTEAFF
few,TRBJ2-7,TRBV28,CASSSGLLGEQYF
few,TRBJ1-1,TRBV19,CASSDGGPTSTEAFF
-,TRBJ1-1,TRBV15,CATSSRTNTEAFF
many,TRBJ2-7,TRBV27,CASSLGKGTTYEQYF
-,TRBJ2-5,TRBV9,CASSVGGQGVETQYF
-,TRBJ2-7,TRBV15,CAASREQTRVGTYEQYF
-,TRBJ1-1,TRBV5-6,CASSWTRNTEAFF
-,TRBJ2-4,TRBV5-1,CASNRDRESKNIQYF
few,TRBJ2-3,TRBV7-9,CASSRSGTQDTDTQYF
many,TRBJ2-4,TRBV28,CASSMTSTKNIQYF
-,TRBJ2-7,TRBV5-5,CASSFGLADFSYEQYF
many,TRBJ2-7,TRBV7-2,CASSRLAGGLYEQYF
many,TRBJ2-2,TRBV6-5,CASSHSWGLADGELFF
-,TRBJ1-2,TRBV7-9,CASSRGQNNYGYTF
-,TRBJ2-7,TRBV25-1,CASSDTAGVVYEQYF
few,TRBJ2-5,TRBV25-1,CATALRGTEETQYF
few,TRBJ2-2,TRBV3-1,CASSRGTRSTGELFF
few,TRBJ1-6,TRBV7-9,CASSVGGEKSPLHF
many,TRBJ2-5,TRBV19,CASGQLETQYF
-,TRBJ2-5,TRBV27,CASSPRGTTSQGTQYF
few,TRBJ2-7,TRBV10-3,CAISETQEQYF
-,TRBJ1-3,TRBV20-1,CSANRPGNTIYF
many,TRBJ1-2,TRBV6-1,CASTGSNYGYTF
many,TRBJ1-1,TRBV3-1,CASSQEGGSGEAFF
few,TRBJ1-5,TRBV28,CASSPTGLFQPQHF
-,TRBJ1-6,TRBV27,CASSFQGRYNSPLHF
many,TRBJ2-5,TRBV20-1,CSAERGRGETQYF
few,TRBJ1-5,TRBV4-1,CASSQAGRGSDNQPQHF
-,TRBJ1-1,TRBV5-1,CASSLRQGASGMNTEAFF
-,TRBJ2-2,TRBV7-9,CASSLGLAGSANTGELFF
-,TRBJ2-1,TRBV20-1,CSAHTGTPILITPYNEQFF
-,TRBJ1-2,TRBV25-1,CASNPHSENYGYTF
-,TRBJ2-1,TRBV11-2,CASSLDGIYNEQFF
many,TRBJ2-7,TRBV2,CASREAGTSGFYEQYF
many,TRBJ1-2,TRBV20-1,CSATDRMNYGYTF
many,TRBJ1-2,TRBV28,CASSLPEPYGYTF
-,TRBJ2-7,TRBV10-3,CAIGNTGADEQYF
many,TRBJ2-1,TRBV28,CASSQAGGPLSEQFF
-,TRBJ2-3,TRBV2,CASSEGQSWTDTQYF